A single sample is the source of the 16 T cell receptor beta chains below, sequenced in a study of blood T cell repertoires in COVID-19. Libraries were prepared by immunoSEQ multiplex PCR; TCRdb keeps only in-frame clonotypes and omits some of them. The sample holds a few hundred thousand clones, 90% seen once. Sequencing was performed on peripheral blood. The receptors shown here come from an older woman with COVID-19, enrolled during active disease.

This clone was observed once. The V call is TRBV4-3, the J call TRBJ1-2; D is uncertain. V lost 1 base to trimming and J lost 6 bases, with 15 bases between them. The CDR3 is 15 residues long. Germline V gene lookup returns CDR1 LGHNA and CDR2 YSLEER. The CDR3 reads CASSQGGGWANGYTF. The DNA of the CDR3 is TGCGCCAGCAGCCAAGGGGGAGGGTGGGCGAATGGCTACACCTTC.

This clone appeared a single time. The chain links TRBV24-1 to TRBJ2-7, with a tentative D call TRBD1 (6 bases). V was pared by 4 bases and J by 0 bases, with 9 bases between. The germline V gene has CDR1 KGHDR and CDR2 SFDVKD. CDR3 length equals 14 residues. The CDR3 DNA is TGTGCCACCAGTGACCGGGACAACTCCTACGAGCAGTACTTC. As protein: CATSDRDNSYEQYF.

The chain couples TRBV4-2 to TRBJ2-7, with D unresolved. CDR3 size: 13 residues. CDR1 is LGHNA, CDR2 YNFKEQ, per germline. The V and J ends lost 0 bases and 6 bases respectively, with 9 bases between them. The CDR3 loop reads CASSQDRRAEQYF. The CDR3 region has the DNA TGTGCCAGCAGCCAAGATCGCCGCGCCGAGCAGTACTTC.

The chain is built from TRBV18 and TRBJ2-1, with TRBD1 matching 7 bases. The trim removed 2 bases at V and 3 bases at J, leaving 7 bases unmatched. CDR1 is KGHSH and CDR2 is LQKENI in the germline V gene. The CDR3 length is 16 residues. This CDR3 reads CASSPRGQLGYNEQFF. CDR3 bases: TGTGCCAGCTCACCAAGGGGACAGCTAGGCTACAATGAGCAGTTCTTC.

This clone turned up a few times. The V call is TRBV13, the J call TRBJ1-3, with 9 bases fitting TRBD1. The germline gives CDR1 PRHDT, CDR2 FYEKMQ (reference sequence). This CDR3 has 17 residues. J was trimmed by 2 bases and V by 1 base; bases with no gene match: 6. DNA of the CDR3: TGTGCCAGCAGCTTAGCCGCCAACAGGGGGCCTGGAAACACCATATATTTT. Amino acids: CASSLAANRGPGNTIYF.

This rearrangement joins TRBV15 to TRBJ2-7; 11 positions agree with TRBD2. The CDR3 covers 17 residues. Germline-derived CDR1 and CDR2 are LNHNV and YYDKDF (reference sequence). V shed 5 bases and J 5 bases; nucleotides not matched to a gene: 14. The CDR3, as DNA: TGTGCCACCAGCGCTCTAGCGGGGGGCCGTACCGACCACGAGCAGTACTTC. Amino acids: CATSALAGGRTDHEQYF.

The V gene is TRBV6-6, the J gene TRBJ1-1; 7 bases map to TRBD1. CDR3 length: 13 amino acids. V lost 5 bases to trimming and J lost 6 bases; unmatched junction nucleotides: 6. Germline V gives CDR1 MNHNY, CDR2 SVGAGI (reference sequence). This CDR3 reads CASSRQGRAEAFF. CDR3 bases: TGTGCCAGCAGTAGACAGGGTCGGGCTGAAGCTTTCTTT.

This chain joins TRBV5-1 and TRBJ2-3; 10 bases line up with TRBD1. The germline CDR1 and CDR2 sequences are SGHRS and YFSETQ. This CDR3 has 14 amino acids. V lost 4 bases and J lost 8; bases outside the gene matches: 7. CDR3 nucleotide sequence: TGCGCCAGCAGCGGCGGACAGGGGGGAGGTACGCAGTATTTT. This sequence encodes CASSGGQGGGTQYF.

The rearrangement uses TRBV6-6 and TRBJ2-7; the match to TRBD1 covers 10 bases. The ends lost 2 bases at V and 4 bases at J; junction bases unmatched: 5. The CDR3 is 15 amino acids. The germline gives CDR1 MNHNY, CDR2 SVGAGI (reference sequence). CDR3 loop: CASSYTGQGKYEQYF. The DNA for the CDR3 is TGTGCCAGCAGTTACACGGGACAGGGGAAGTACGAGCAGTACTTC.

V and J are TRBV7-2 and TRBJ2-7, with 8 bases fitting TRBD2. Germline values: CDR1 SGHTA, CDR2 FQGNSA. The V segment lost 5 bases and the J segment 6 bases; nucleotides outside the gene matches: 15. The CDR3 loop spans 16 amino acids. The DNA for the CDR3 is TGTGCCAGCAGCCCCGCCAGGAGCGGGGGTACGCTCGAGCAGTACTTC. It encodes CASSPARSGGTLEQYF.

CDR3 coding DNA: TGTGCCAGCAGTACAGAGGGGGCGCGAGCTTTCTTT. Its protein product is CASSTEGARAFF. The chain has TRBV27 and TRBJ1-1; TRBD1 matches at 7 bases. Germline V gene data show CDR1 as MNHEY and CDR2 as SMNVEV (reference sequence). This CDR3 contains 12 residues. Trimming at V came to 5 bases and at J to 10 bases, leaving 7 bases not matched to a gene.

As DNA, the CDR3 is TGTGCCAGCACCGGCCAGGGTTACTACGAGCAGTACTTC. The encoded protein is CASTGQGYYEQYF. This rearrangement joins TRBV12-3 or TRBV12-4 to TRBJ2-7; D might be TRBD1 (5 bases). Between the trimmed V and J ends, which lost 7 bases and 3 bases, there was a span of 13 bases. This CDR3 contains 13 residues.

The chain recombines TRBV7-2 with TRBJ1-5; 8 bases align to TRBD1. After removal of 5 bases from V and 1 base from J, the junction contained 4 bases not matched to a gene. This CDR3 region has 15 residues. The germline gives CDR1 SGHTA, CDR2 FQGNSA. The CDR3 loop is CASSRDRRSNQPQHF. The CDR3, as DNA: TGTGCCAGCAGCCGGGACAGGAGAAGCAATCAGCCCCAGCATTTT.

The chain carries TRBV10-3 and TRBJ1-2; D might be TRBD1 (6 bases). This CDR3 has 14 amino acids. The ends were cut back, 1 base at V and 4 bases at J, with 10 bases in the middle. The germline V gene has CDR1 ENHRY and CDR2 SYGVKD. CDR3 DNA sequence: TGTGCCATCAGTGAGTTAGGACAGATCTATGGCTACACCTTC. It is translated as CAISELGQIYGYTF.

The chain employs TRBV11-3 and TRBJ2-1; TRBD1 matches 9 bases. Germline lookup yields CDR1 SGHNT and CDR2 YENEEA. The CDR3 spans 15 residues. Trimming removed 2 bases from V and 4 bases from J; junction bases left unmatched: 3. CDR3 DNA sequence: TGTGCCAGCAGCTTATACGGACAGGGGTACAATGAGCAGTTCTTC. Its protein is CASSLYGQGYNEQFF.

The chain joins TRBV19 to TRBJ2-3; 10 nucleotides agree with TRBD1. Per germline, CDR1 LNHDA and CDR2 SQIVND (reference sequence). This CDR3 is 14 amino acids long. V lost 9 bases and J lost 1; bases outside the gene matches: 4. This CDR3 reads CASDRGLGTDTQYF. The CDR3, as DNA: TGTGCCAGCGACAGGGGGCTCGGCACAGATACGCAGTATTTT.